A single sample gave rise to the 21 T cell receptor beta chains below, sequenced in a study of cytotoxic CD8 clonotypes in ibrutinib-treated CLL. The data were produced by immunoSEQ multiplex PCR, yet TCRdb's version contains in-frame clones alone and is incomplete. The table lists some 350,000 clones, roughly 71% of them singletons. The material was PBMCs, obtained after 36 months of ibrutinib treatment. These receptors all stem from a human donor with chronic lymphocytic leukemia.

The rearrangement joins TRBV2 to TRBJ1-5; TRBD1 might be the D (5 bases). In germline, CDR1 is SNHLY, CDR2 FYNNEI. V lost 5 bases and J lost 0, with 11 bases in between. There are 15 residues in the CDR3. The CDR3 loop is CASSPNRSSNQPQHF. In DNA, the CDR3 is TGTGCCAGCAGTCCTAACAGGAGTAGCAATCAGCCCCAGCATTTT. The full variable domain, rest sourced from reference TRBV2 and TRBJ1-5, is EPEVTQTPSHQVTQMGQEVILRCVPISNHLYFYWYRQILGQKVEFLVSFYNNEISEKSEIFDDQFSVERPDGSNFTLKIRSTKLEDSAMYFCASSPNRSSNQPQHFGDGTRLSIL.

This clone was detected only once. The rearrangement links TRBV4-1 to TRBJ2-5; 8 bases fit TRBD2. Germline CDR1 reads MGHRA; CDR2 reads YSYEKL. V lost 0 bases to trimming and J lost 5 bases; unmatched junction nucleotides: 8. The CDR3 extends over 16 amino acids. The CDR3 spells CASSQDYAGGGETQYF. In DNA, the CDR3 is TGCGCCAGCAGCCAAGATTACGCGGGGGGCGGGGAGACCCAGTACTTC.

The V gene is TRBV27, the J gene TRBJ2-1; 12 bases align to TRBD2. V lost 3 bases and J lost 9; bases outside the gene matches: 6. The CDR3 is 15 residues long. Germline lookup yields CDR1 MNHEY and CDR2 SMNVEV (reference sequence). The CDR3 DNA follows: TGTGCCAGCAGTTTGAGGACTAGCGGGGAAGGTGAGCAGTTCTTC. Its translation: CASSLRTSGEGEQFF.

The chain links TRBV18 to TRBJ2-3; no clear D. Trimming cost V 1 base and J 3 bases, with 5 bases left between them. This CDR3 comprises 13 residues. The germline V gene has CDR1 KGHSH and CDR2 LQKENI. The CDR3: CASSPLGTDTQYF. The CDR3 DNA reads TGTGCCAGCTCACCACTCGGAACAGATACGCAGTATTTT.

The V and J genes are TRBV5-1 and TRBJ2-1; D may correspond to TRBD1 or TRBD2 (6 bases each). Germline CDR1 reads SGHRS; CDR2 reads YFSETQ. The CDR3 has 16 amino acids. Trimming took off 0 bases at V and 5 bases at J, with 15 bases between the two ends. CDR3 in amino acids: CASSLAVTGANNEQFF. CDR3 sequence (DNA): TGCGCCAGCAGCTTGGCCGTTACGGGGGCCAACAATGAGCAGTTCTTC.

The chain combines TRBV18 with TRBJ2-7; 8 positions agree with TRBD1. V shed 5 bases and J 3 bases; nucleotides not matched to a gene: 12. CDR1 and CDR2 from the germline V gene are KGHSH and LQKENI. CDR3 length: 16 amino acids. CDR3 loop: CASSEGTGFTSYEQYF. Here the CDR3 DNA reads TGTGCCAGCTCAGAAGGGACAGGCTTCACGAGCTACGAGCAGTACTTC.

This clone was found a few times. This CDR3 is CASSLATPNTEAFF. The CDR3 nucleotides are TGCGCCAGCAGCTTGGCGACACCGAACACTGAAGCTTTCTTT. The V call is TRBV5-1, the J call TRBJ1-1; D is undetermined. Between the trimmed V and J ends, which lost 0 bases and 1 base, there was a span of 7 bases. The germline CDR1 and CDR2 sequences are SGHRS and YFSETQ. The CDR3 length is 14 residues.

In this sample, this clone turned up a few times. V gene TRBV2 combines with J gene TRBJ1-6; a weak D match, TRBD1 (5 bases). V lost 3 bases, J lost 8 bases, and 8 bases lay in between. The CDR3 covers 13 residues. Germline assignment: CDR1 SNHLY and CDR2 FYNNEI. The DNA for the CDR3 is TGTGCCAGCAGTGATAGGGGCTATTCACCCCTCCACTTT. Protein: CASSDRGYSPLHF.

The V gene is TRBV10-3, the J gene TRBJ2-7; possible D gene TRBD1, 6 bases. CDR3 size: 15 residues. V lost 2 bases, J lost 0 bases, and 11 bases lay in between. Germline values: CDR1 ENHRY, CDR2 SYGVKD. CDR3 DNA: TGTGCCATCAGTGAGCCGGGACACAGCTCCTACGAGCAGTACTTC. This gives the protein CAISEPGHSSYEQYF.

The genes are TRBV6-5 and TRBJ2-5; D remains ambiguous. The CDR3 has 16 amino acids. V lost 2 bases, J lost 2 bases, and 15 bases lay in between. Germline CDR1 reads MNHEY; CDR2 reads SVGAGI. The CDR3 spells CASSYIGMTSQETQYF. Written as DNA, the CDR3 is TGTGCCAGCAGTTACATAGGGATGACCTCACAAGAGACCCAGTACTTC.

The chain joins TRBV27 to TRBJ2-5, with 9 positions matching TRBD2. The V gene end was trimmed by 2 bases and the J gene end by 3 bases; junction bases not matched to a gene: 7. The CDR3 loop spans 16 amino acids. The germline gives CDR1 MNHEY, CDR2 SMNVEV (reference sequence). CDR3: CASSLAGGPSEETQYF. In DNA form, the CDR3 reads TGTGCCAGCAGTTTAGCGGGAGGGCCCTCAGAAGAGACCCAGTACTTC.

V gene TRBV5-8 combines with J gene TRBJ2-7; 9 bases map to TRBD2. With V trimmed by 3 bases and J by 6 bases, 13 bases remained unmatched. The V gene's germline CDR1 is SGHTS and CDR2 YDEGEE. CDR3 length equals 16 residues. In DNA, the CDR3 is TGTGCCAGCAGCTATCCCCGCGGGGGGGCATCCGTCGAGCAGTACTTC. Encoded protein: CASSYPRGGASVEQYF.

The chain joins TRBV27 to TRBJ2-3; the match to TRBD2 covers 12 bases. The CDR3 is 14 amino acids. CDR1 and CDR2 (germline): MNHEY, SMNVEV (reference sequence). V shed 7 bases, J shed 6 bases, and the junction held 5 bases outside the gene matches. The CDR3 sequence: CASKLAGGGDTQYF. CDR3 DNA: TGTGCCAGCAAGCTAGCGGGAGGGGGTGATACGCAGTATTTT.

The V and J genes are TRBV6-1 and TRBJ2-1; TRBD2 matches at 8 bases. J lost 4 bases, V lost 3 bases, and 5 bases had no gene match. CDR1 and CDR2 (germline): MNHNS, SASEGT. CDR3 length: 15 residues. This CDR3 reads CASSELAGPYNEQFF. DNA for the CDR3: TGTGCCAGCAGTGAGCTAGCGGGTCCATACAATGAGCAGTTCTTC.

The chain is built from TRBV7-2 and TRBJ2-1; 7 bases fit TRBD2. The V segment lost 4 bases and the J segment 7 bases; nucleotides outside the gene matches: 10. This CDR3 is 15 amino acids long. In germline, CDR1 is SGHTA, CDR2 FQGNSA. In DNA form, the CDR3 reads TGTGCCAGCAGCTCCCGACTAGCCCTTGGGAATGAGCAGTTCTTC. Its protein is CASSSRLALGNEQFF.

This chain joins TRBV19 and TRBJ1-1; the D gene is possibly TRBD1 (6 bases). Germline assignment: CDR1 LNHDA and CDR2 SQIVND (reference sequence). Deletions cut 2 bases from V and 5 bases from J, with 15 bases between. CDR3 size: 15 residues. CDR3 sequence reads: CASSISTGYGTEAFF. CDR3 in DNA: TGTGCCAGTAGTATATCCACAGGGTACGGGACTGAAGCTTTCTTT.

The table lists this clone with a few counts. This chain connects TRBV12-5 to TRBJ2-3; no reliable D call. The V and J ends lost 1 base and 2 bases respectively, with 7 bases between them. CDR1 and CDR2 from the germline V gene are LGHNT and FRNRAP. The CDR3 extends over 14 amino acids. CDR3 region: CASGLGHYTDTQYF. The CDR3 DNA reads TGTGCTAGTGGTTTGGGACATTACACAGATACGCAGTATTTT.

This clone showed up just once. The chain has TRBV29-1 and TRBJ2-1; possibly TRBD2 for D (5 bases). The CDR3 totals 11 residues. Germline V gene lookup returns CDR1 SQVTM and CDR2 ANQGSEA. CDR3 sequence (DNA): TGCACCGGGGACTCCTACAATGAGCAGTTCTTC. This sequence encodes CTGDSYNEQFF.

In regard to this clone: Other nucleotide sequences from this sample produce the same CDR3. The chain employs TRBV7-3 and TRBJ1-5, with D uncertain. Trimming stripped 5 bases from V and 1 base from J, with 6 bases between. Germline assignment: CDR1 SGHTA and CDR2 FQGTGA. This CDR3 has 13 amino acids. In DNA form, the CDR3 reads TGTGCCAGCAGCCGAGGGAGCAATCAGCCCCAGCATTTT. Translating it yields CASSRGSNQPQHF.

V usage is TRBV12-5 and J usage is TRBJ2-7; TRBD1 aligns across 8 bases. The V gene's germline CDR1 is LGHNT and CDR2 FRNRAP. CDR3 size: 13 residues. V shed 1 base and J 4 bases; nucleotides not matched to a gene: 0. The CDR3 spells CASGLGQGYEQYF. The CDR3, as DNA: TGTGCTAGTGGTTTGGGACAGGGGTACGAGCAGTACTTC.

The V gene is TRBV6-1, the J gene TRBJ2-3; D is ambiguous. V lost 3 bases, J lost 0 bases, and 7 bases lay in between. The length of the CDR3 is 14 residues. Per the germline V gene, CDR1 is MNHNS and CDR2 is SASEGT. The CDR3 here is CASSELVSTDTQYF. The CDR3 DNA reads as TGTGCCAGCAGTGAGTTAGTGAGCACAGATACGCAGTATTTT.